The rows below give T cell receptor beta chains drawn from one sample of a study of cytomegalovirus exposure and HLA in healthy donors. Clones were sequenced by immunoSEQ multiplex PCR, and TCRdb holds only the in-frame ones, with some missing. The sample yields some 120,000 clones, around 77% seen once. The material sequenced was PBMCs. The receptors derive from a man aged 50 or older in good health and CMV-seronegative. Both conserved end residues are part of each CDR3. The order of the fields is J gene, clone size, V gene, D gene, CDR3 DNA, CDR3 protein. The D gene is left open where the match is weak. Expanded clones get a size class; other rows say once, few or many, or leave the size out.

j_gene: TRBJ2-1; abundance: once; v_gene: TRBV5-4; d_gene: TRBD1; CDR3nt: TGTGCCAGCAGCTCCTTGTATAGGGGGCGTGATAACAATGAGCAGTTCTTC; CDR3aa: CASSSLYRGRDNNEQFF
j_gene: TRBJ2-7; abundance: NA; v_gene: TRBV6-5; d_gene: TRBD2; CDR3nt: TGTGCCAGCAGTCCTAGCGGGTCTCATTACGAGCAGTACTTC; CDR3aa: CASSPSGSHYEQYF
j_gene: TRBJ2-5; abundance: NA; v_gene: TRBV27; d_gene: TRBD2; CDR3nt: TGTGCCAGCAGTCCAACTAGCGGGTTGGGCCAAGCGACCCAGTACTTC; CDR3aa: CASSPTSGLGQATQYF
j_gene: TRBJ1-1; abundance: NA; v_gene: TRBV11-2; d_gene: NA; CDR3nt: TGTGCCAGCAGCTTAGCCCTTAAGCGAGAGTCGAACACTGAAGCTTTCTTT; CDR3aa: CASSLALKRESNTEAFF
j_gene: TRBJ2-5; abundance: many; v_gene: TRBV2; d_gene: NA; CDR3nt: TGTGCCAGCGAAGAGGGCTTCCAAGAGACCCAGTACTTC; CDR3aa: CASEEGFQETQYF
j_gene: TRBJ2-7; abundance: NA; v_gene: TRBV9; d_gene: TRBD2; CDR3nt: TGTGCCAGCAGCGTAGCGGGAGGTGCGAAGAGCGAGCAGTACTTC; CDR3aa: CASSVAGGAKSEQYF
j_gene: TRBJ2-7; abundance: once; v_gene: TRBV28; d_gene: TRBD1; CDR3nt: TGTGCCAGCAGGGTAGGGGGGACAGGGATCTCCTACGAGCAGTACTTC; CDR3aa: CASRVGGTGISYEQYF
j_gene: TRBJ1-1; abundance: NA; v_gene: TRBV6-4; d_gene: NA; CDR3nt: TGTGCCAGCAGTGAAAAGACAGAAAACACTGAAGCTTTCTTT; CDR3aa: CASSEKTENTEAFF
j_gene: TRBJ1-1; abundance: NA; v_gene: TRBV10-2; d_gene: NA; CDR3nt: TGCGCCAGCAGTGAGTCGGCAGGGGTTACTGAAGCTTTCTTT; CDR3aa: CASSESAGVTEAFF
j_gene: TRBJ1-1; abundance: NA; v_gene: TRBV6-6; d_gene: NA; CDR3nt: TGTGCCAGCAGTTACGGGGGGACTGAAGCTTTCTTT; CDR3aa: CASSYGGTEAFF
j_gene: TRBJ2-7; abundance: NA; v_gene: TRBV5-5; d_gene: NA; CDR3nt: TGTGCCAGCAGCTTGGAGGGAGCGATCTCCTACGAGCAGTACTTC; CDR3aa: CASSLEGAISYEQYF
j_gene: TRBJ1-1; abundance: NA; v_gene: TRBV29-1; d_gene: TRBD1; CDR3nt: TGCAGCGTTCGACAGGGAAGTAACACTGAAGCTTTCTTT; CDR3aa: CSVRQGSNTEAFF
j_gene: TRBJ1-4; abundance: few; v_gene: TRBV10-2; d_gene: TRBD1; CDR3nt: TGCGCCGACCGGGACAGACATGAAAAACTGTTTTTT; CDR3aa: CADRDRHEKLFF
j_gene: TRBJ2-2; abundance: NA; v_gene: TRBV19; d_gene: TRBD2; CDR3nt: TGTGCCAGTAGTATGGCCAGCGGGAGAACCGGGGAGCTGTTTTTT; CDR3aa: CASSMASGRTGELFF
j_gene: TRBJ2-5; abundance: NA; v_gene: TRBV28; d_gene: NA; CDR3nt: TGTGCCAGCAGCACACTGCGGATCCAAGAGACCCAGTACTTC; CDR3aa: CASSTLRIQETQYF
j_gene: TRBJ2-3; abundance: few; v_gene: TRBV4-1; d_gene: NA; CDR3nt: TGCGCCAGCAGCCAAGTTCAACAGGGTAGCACAGATACGCAGTATTTT; CDR3aa: CASSQVQQGSTDTQYF
j_gene: TRBJ2-1; abundance: NA; v_gene: TRBV2; d_gene: TRBD2; CDR3nt: TGTGCCAGCAGGAGGGGTCTAGCGGGAGGTCGGTACAATGAGCAGTTCTTC; CDR3aa: CASRRGLAGGRYNEQFF
j_gene: TRBJ2-6; abundance: NA; v_gene: TRBV18; d_gene: NA; CDR3nt: TGTGCCAGCTCACCATTAGTAAGGGCCAACGTCCTGACTTTC; CDR3aa: CASSPLVRANVLTF
j_gene: TRBJ2-6; abundance: NA; v_gene: TRBV27; d_gene: TRBD2; CDR3nt: TGTGCCAGCAGAAGTCTAGCGGTTGGGGCCAACGTCCTGACTTTC; CDR3aa: CASRSLAVGANVLTF
j_gene: TRBJ1-1; abundance: NA; v_gene: TRBV10-2; d_gene: NA; CDR3nt: TGCGCCAGCAGTGAACAGGTTATAGCTTTCTTT; CDR3aa: CASSEQVIAFF
j_gene: TRBJ2-1; abundance: NA; v_gene: TRBV6-5; d_gene: NA; CDR3nt: TGTGCCAGCAGCTCAACCTCCGGGACTCCGCAGTTCTTC; CDR3aa: CASSSTSGTPQFF
j_gene: TRBJ2-1; abundance: few; v_gene: TRBV15; d_gene: TRBD2; CDR3nt: TGTGCCACCAGCAGAGGGACGGCGTTGCGGGAGTCCAATGAGCAGTTCTTC; CDR3aa: CATSRGTALRESNEQFF
j_gene: TRBJ1-5; abundance: NA; v_gene: TRBV28; d_gene: NA; CDR3nt: TGTGCCAGCAGCCCGAGGATTAATCAGCCCCAGCATTTT; CDR3aa: CASSPRINQPQHF
j_gene: TRBJ2-5; abundance: NA; v_gene: TRBV5-1; d_gene: NA; CDR3nt: TGCGCCAGCGGGTTCGACAGTTTCGATGGGACCCAGTACTTC; CDR3aa: CASGFDSFDGTQYF
j_gene: TRBJ2-1; abundance: NA; v_gene: TRBV7-3; d_gene: TRBD1; CDR3nt: TGTGCCAGCAGCCCGGACAGGGACAACAATGAGCAGTTCTTC; CDR3aa: CASSPDRDNNEQFF
j_gene: TRBJ1-1; abundance: NA; v_gene: TRBV6-5; d_gene: NA; CDR3nt: TGTGCCAGCAGTTCTTACGGGAGCTGGGGCACTGAAGCTTTCTTT; CDR3aa: CASSSYGSWGTEAFF
j_gene: TRBJ2-1; abundance: NA; v_gene: TRBV7-9; d_gene: NA; CDR3nt: TGTGCCAGCAGCTTAGGATGGGGGCATGAGCAGTTCTTC; CDR3aa: CASSLGWGHEQFF
j_gene: TRBJ1-5; abundance: NA; v_gene: TRBV6-5; d_gene: NA; CDR3nt: TGTGCCAGCAGTTACTCCCACTCTAGAGAACAGCCCCAGCATTTT; CDR3aa: CASSYSHSREQPQHF
j_gene: TRBJ1-1; abundance: NA; v_gene: TRBV10-3; d_gene: TRBD1; CDR3nt: TGTGCCATCAGCCTCCAGTGGGACAGGGACACTGAAGCTTTCTTT; CDR3aa: CAISLQWDRDTEAFF
j_gene: TRBJ1-3; abundance: once; v_gene: TRBV7-2; d_gene: NA; CDR3nt: TGTGCCAGCAGCCCGCAGTCTGGAAACACCATATATTTT; CDR3aa: CASSPQSGNTIYF
j_gene: TRBJ1-1; abundance: NA; v_gene: TRBV11-2; d_gene: NA; CDR3nt: TGTGCCAGCAGCGGACGAACAGGGATACCTGAAGCTTTCTTT; CDR3aa: CASSGRTGIPEAFF
j_gene: TRBJ2-1; abundance: NA; v_gene: TRBV11-2; d_gene: TRBD2; CDR3nt: TGTGCCAGCAGCTTAGAAAGACTAGCGGGGTACAATGAGCAGTTCTTC; CDR3aa: CASSLERLAGYNEQFF
j_gene: TRBJ1-4; abundance: NA; v_gene: TRBV7-9; d_gene: TRBD1; CDR3nt: TGTGCCAGCAGCGGACAGGCAACTAATGAAAAACTGTTTTTT; CDR3aa: CASSGQATNEKLFF
j_gene: TRBJ2-2; abundance: few; v_gene: TRBV21-1; d_gene: NA; CDR3nt: TGTGCCAGCAGCAGGGACGAGTGGACAGGGGAAGACACCGGGGAGCTGTTTTTT; CDR3aa: CASSRDEWTGEDTGELFF
j_gene: TRBJ1-5; abundance: few; v_gene: TRBV18; d_gene: NA; CDR3nt: TGTGCCAGCTCACTAGGGGAAGGAGATCAGCCCCAGCATTTT; CDR3aa: CASSLGEGDQPQHF
j_gene: TRBJ1-1; abundance: NA; v_gene: TRBV21-1; d_gene: NA; CDR3nt: NA; CDR3aa: CATSWGPGTGGMNTEAFF
j_gene: TRBJ2-3; abundance: once; v_gene: TRBV10-2; d_gene: TRBD2; CDR3nt: TGCGCCAGCAGTGAAATGTGGGTAGCGGGAATCGCAGATACGCAGTATTTT; CDR3aa: CASSEMWVAGIADTQYF
j_gene: TRBJ1-2; abundance: NA; v_gene: TRBV6-1; d_gene: TRBD1; CDR3nt: TGTGCCACCCGAGGGACAGGGAACTATGGCTACACCTTC; CDR3aa: CATRGTGNYGYTF
j_gene: TRBJ1-2; abundance: NA; v_gene: TRBV28; d_gene: NA; CDR3nt: TGTGCCAGCAGTTTATGGCCTACCAATGGCTACACCTTC; CDR3aa: CASSLWPTNGYTF
j_gene: TRBJ2-7; abundance: NA; v_gene: TRBV5-1; d_gene: TRBD2; CDR3nt: TGCGCCAGCAGCTTGGGGACTAGCGCAGACTACGAGCAGTACTTC; CDR3aa: CASSLGTSADYEQYF
j_gene: TRBJ2-5; abundance: NA; v_gene: TRBV11-2; d_gene: NA; CDR3nt: TGTGCCAGCAGCTTAGGCGGCGGACAGCGAAAGGCCCAGTACTTC; CDR3aa: CASSLGGGQRKAQYF
j_gene: TRBJ2-5; abundance: NA; v_gene: TRBV7-9; d_gene: NA; CDR3nt: TGTGCCAGCAGCCACGGACAGATTGGAGAGACCCAGTACTTC; CDR3aa: CASSHGQIGETQYF
j_gene: TRBJ1-1; abundance: NA; v_gene: TRBV7-6; d_gene: TRBD1; CDR3nt: TGTGCCAGCAGCCTGCAGGGGGATGTGAACACTGAAGCTTTCTTT; CDR3aa: CASSLQGDVNTEAFF
j_gene: TRBJ1-1; abundance: once; v_gene: TRBV7-2; d_gene: NA; CDR3nt: TGTGCCAGCAGCCCGCAGAAAAACACTGAAGCTTTCTTT; CDR3aa: CASSPQKNTEAFF
j_gene: TRBJ1-1; abundance: few; v_gene: TRBV27; d_gene: TRBD1; CDR3nt: TGTGCCAGCAGAAAATTGGACAGGGGGCTCGGCACTGAAGCTTTCTTT; CDR3aa: CASRKLDRGLGTEAFF
j_gene: TRBJ2-3; abundance: NA; v_gene: TRBV27; d_gene: NA; CDR3nt: TGTGCCAGCAGTTTATCGTGGGCAGACACAGATACGCAGTATTTT; CDR3aa: CASSLSWADTDTQYF
j_gene: TRBJ2-5; abundance: NA; v_gene: TRBV5-1; d_gene: TRBD1; CDR3nt: TGCGCCAGCAGATCAGGACAGGGGGTGCAAGAGACCCAGTACTTC; CDR3aa: CASRSGQGVQETQYF
j_gene: TRBJ2-3; abundance: NA; v_gene: TRBV28; d_gene: NA; CDR3nt: TGTGCCAGCAGTTCGCCAGCAGGGCACACAGATACGCAGTATTTT; CDR3aa: CASSSPAGHTDTQYF
j_gene: TRBJ2-7; abundance: NA; v_gene: TRBV5-4; d_gene: TRBD1; CDR3nt: TGTGCCAGCAGCACCCGGGACAGGGGATCCTACGAGCAGTACTTC; CDR3aa: CASSTRDRGSYEQYF
j_gene: TRBJ2-4; abundance: NA; v_gene: TRBV4-3; d_gene: NA; CDR3nt: TGCGCCAGCAGCCAAGGAGGGACTCTAGCCAAAAACATTCAGTACTTC; CDR3aa: CASSQGGTLAKNIQYF
j_gene: TRBJ1-2; abundance: NA; v_gene: TRBV28; d_gene: NA; CDR3nt: TGTGCCAGCAGTTTAGGGGGGGCGCAGAACTATGGCTACACCTTC; CDR3aa: CASSLGGAQNYGYTF
j_gene: TRBJ2-4; abundance: NA; v_gene: TRBV6-1; d_gene: TRBD2; CDR3nt: TGTGCCAGCAAACTAGCGGGAGGGTTACAAAACATTCAGTACTTC; CDR3aa: CASKLAGGLQNIQYF
j_gene: TRBJ2-3; abundance: NA; v_gene: TRBV18; d_gene: TRBD2; CDR3nt: TGTGCCAGCTCACCGTTGGTAGCGGGAGGGTCAGATACGCAGTATTTT; CDR3aa: CASSPLVAGGSDTQYF
j_gene: TRBJ2-2; abundance: once; v_gene: TRBV18; d_gene: TRBD1; CDR3nt: TGTGCCAGCTCACCTCTCGACAGGGGGCTGGGCGGGGAGCTGTTTTTT; CDR3aa: CASSPLDRGLGGELFF
j_gene: TRBJ2-5; abundance: once; v_gene: TRBV6-5; d_gene: TRBD2; CDR3nt: TGTGCCAGCAGTTTGGGACTAGCGGGAGATGAGACCCAGTACTTC; CDR3aa: CASSLGLAGDETQYF
j_gene: TRBJ2-7; abundance: NA; v_gene: TRBV7-9; d_gene: NA; CDR3nt: TGTGCCAGCAGCTTGTCGCAGGCCGGGGACGAGCAGTACTTC; CDR3aa: CASSLSQAGDEQYF
j_gene: TRBJ2-7; abundance: NA; v_gene: TRBV7-9; d_gene: TRBD2; CDR3nt: TGTGCCAGCAGCGTCGGCGGGAGTTCCTACGAGCAGTACTTC; CDR3aa: CASSVGGSSYEQYF
j_gene: TRBJ2-7; abundance: NA; v_gene: TRBV2; d_gene: NA; CDR3nt: TGTGCCAGCACCACGAAGCCCACCGTAGCTCTCGAGCAGTACTTC; CDR3aa: CASTTKPTVALEQYF
j_gene: TRBJ1-4; abundance: NA; v_gene: TRBV2; d_gene: TRBD1; CDR3nt: TGTGCCAGCAAGGGCCAGGGGGCAACTAATGAAAAACTGTTTTTT; CDR3aa: CASKGQGATNEKLFF